What follows describes a single T cell receptor (beta chain). Its matching antigen is unknown. This record comes from a study of breast tumors, draining lymph nodes, adjacent tissues. Study outcomes and limitations: Compared with basal-like, luminal-like tumors shared significantly more repertoire with nontumor tissue.

The V and J ends lost 6 bases and 15 bases, in that order; junction bases with no gene match: 20. The CDR3 has 15 residues. Germline CDR1 SGDLS, CDR2 YYNGEE. MiXCR was run by TCRdb on the multiplex PCR reads, yielding one entry per CDR3 protein. The data contain roughly 14,000 distinct CDR3 sequences, more than 40% of them singletons. The sequenced sample consisted of tumor-adjacent breast tissue. The chain joins TRBV9 to TRBJ2-1; 8 bases line up with TRBD2. The clonotype was recovered from a female donor with breast cancer. Some clones in this sample may be carry-over from other donors' samples. The CDR3 region has the DNA TGTGCCAGCAATACTCCGGGACTAGGTGGGTATGATCCGTTCTTC. It specifies CASNTPGLGGYDPFF.